Below, 3 T cell receptor beta chains from the same sample are listed, as sequenced in a study of T cell repertoires in cytomegalovirus infection. No antigen is known for these receptors. TCRdb independently ran MiXCR on the reads; one entry per CDR3 protein. The table lists more than 300,000 distinct CDR3 sequences, about 35% of them singletons. The sample consisted of cultured PBMCs, taken from culture after CMV antigen stimulation. The origin of the receptors is a human donor in good health (CMV status not recorded). Some clones in this sample may be carry-over from other donors' samples.

A note on this clonotype: Germline is not matched at one junction end, which may reflect a read error. The chain recombines TRBV6-2 or TRBV6-3 with TRBJ1-4; tentative D call: TRBD1 (5 bases). The CDR3 is 13 amino acids. Germline V gene lookup returns CDR1 MNHEY and CDR2 SVGEGT. CDR3 DNA sequence: TGTGCCAGCAGCCCTGGGACTAAGGAAAAACTGTTTTTT. Protein sequence: CASSPGTKEKLFF.

This clonotype was counted between two and nine times. The CDR3 here is CASSFRTSGSNEQFF. CDR3 nucleotides: TGTGCCAGCAGCTTTAGAACTAGCGGGAGCAATGAGCAGTTCTTC. The rearrangement links TRBV11-2 to TRBJ2-1; 11 bases are shared with TRBD2. The length of the CDR3 is 15 residues. The junction had 4 bases not matched to a gene; V was cut back by 3 bases and J by 6 bases. CDR1 is SGHAT and CDR2 is FQNNGV in the germline V gene.

This clonotype turned up a few times. The chain combines TRBV7-2 with TRBJ1-6; 10 bases are a match to TRBD1. The CDR3 sequence is 17 residues long. Losses at the gene ends were 3 bases for V and 7 bases for J; bases not matched to a gene: 9. Germline loops: CDR1 SGHTA, CDR2 FQGNSA. CDR3 DNA: TGTGCCAGCAGCTTTGACCGGGGACAGGGGAGGAATTCACCCCTCCACTTT. The encoded protein is CASSFDRGQGRNSPLHF.